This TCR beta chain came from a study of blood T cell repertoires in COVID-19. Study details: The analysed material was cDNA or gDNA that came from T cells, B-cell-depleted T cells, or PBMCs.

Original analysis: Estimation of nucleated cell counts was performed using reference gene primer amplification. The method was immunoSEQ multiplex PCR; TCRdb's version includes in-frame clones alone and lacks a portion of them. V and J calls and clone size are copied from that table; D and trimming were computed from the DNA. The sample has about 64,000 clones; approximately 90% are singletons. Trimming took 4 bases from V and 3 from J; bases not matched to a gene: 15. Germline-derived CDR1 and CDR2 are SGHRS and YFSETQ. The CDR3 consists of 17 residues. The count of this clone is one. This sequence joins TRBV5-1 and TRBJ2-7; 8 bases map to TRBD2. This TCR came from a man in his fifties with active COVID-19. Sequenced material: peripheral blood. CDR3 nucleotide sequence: TGCGCCAGCAGCCGGTTCGGGAGGGGAGAGGGCCTCTACGAGCAGTACTTC. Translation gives CASSRFGRGEGLYEQYF.